This TCR beta chain was obtained from a study of T cells in Graves' hyperthyroidism and ophthalmopathy (dated by TCRdb to about 2019). Some background on the complete study: Peripheral blood samples were taken at the time of initial diagnosis, prior to any treatment. A discovery cohort of roughly 100 patients, about 40 with Graves' ophthalmopathy and fewer than 65 with stable Graves' hyperthyroidism, was used to find distinguishing TCR V-J signatures. For training and testing, the 100 or so patients in the discovery cohort were randomly divided in a 7:3 ratio. The paper reports TCR Vbeta CDR3 sequencing of about 140 peripheral blood samples: approximately 41 ophthalmopathy, under 85 hyperthyroidism and approximately 17 progressor patients. Thyroid tissue and blood T-cell repertoires from roughly 6 Graves' hyperthyroidism patients were also compared in the study. Whether ophthalmopathy could be predicted prospectively was tested in an independent validation cohort made up of about 18 hyperthyroidism patients plus 17 patients who later progressed to ophthalmopathy. Once sampling was done, hyperthyroidism patients were given methimazole at a starting dose of 30 mg daily, whereas ophthalmopathy patients were given high-dose intravenous methylprednisolone.

With respect to this clonotype: Its antigen has not been determined. Since a much larger clone is just one base distant, this may be a read error.

Hyperthyroidism patients were newly diagnosed, had a disease duration of under 2 months, and were aged 18 to 65 years. Patients with uncontrolled infections, other autoimmune diseases, pregnancy or lactation were excluded. Diagnoses relied on clinical symptoms, serum thyroxine and TRAb, thyroid ultrasound and orbital computed tomography. Blood from progressor patients was drawn when they were first diagnosed with hyperthyroidism, before any ophthalmopathy symptoms appeared. PBMCs were isolated from about 10 ml of fresh peripheral blood by Ficoll-Paque density gradient centrifugation. Progressor patients were initially diagnosed with Graves' hyperthyroidism and developed ophthalmopathy during follow-up. Total RNA was extracted using Trizol reagent, and RNA quality was assessed on an Agilent 2100 Bioanalyzer. The CDR3 has 18 amino acids, counting the end cysteine and phenylalanine. Solely the CDR3 DNA is kept, with 54 bases framed from the first base. Based on the germline V gene, the CDR1 and CDR2 sequences are SGHRS and YFSETQ.

Broad study findings and their caveats: Most expanded thyroid clonotypes (frequency above 0.001) were also found in blood, which suggests that blood repertoires may mirror thyroid immune responses. A model built on a 13 V-J signature distinguished ophthalmopathy from stable hyperthyroidism, reaching 85% to 90% sensitivity and approximately 83% specificity in cross-validation and 80%/75% in testing. No statistical method was used to set the sample size in advance, and investigators knew the group allocation. In validation, progression to ophthalmopathy was predicted by the model with roughly 69% sensitivity and 72% to 85% specificity, a median of 6.5 months before onset.

The TCR beta CDR3 regions were amplified from RNA transcripts. For the first round of RT-PCR on the TCR CDR3, the HTBI primer set was used together with the Qiagen OneStep RT-PCR kit. A second multiplex PCR round built the libraries, followed by size selection and purification. Paired-end sequencing of the libraries was performed with 100 bp reads on an Illumina HiSeq2000. Under the source paper's analysis protocol: SOAPnuke was used to process the raw data, removing reads that contained adapters or uncalled bases, had a mean Phred below 15, or lacked an exact match to the constant primer or identifier. COPE v1.2.5 was used to merge high-quality paired reads, and clonotypes were defined as unique nucleotide sequences. MiTCR v1.1 was used to align the clonotypes against IMGT TRBV, TRBD and TRBJ reference segments. Only V-J combinations with frequency above 0.0001, covering about 99% of repertoires, were analysed. A TCS score was defined as the ratio between F50 (clonal expansion) and ExV (chaos), using BLOSUM62-based TCRdist between CDR3 peptides within each V-J. Welch's t-statistics and random forest reduced 450 to 600 V-J features to under 15, which were used in a naive Bayes classifier (R e1071). TCRdb took the public reads, trimmed them with fastp at Q25, ran MiXCR for clone calling and kept in-frame beta chains. Here each entry gathers all rows of one CDR3 protein and keeps the most common genes and DNA. These V and J calls derive from TCRdb rather than the authors' analysis. For this sample the table gives a few hundred thousand distinct CDR3 sequences, of which approximately 15% were detected only once. The top ten clonotypes cover under 7% of the sample.

The source of this sequence is a woman younger than 45 with Graves' hyperthyroidism that later progressed to Graves' ophthalmopathy. The rearranged chain carries TRBV5-1 and TRBJ1-3; no confident D gene assignment can be made. What was sequenced was blood. The CDR3: CASSLDGRTDRSGNTTYF. The DNA sequence is given as TGCGCCAGCAGCTTGGATGGACGGACTGATCGCTCTGGAAACACCACATATTTT.